Described below is a single TCR beta chain sequence and its context. The data derive from a study of technical replicates of blood from a handful of donors. Method: immunoSEQ multiplex PCR; TCRdb's copy keeps in-frame clones and lacks some. The table has around 70,000 clones, more than 85% seen once; the top ten hold roughly 0.25%. From germline, CDR1 is LNHDA and CDR2 SQIVND (reference sequence). The CDR3 spans 14 residues. V was pared by 6 bases and J by 2 bases, with 8 bases between. The clonotype comes from a human donor in good health. This chain joins TRBV19 and TRBJ2-6; D remains ambiguous. What was sequenced was T cells isolated from PBMCs. CDR3 DNA sequence: TGTGCCAGTAGGTCGGTTGCTGGGGCCAACGTCCTGACTTTC. Residues: CASRSVAGANVLTF.